A selection of T cell receptor beta chains follows, all from one sample in a study of blood T cell repertoires in COVID-19. The method was immunoSEQ multiplex PCR; TCRdb's version includes in-frame clones alone and lacks a portion of them. Of roughly 43,000 clones in the sample, roughly 85% were seen once. Sequenced: peripheral blood. These receptors all come from a woman in her seventies with acute or convalescent COVID-19. Each CDR3 is given with its conserved first and last residue.

V	CDR3
TRBV5-8	CASSLNSYAQYF
TRBV3-1/TRBV3-2	CASSQDGRDQPQHF
TRBV29-1	CSGLQGATMTGEQFF
TRBV11-3	CASSPLQRASSYEQYF
TRBV15	CATSRDWGQDDSYTF
TRBV11-2	CASNPRGQLLNTEAFF
TRBV15	CATSREGRGELFF
TRBV6-4	CASTLSGSGTGELFF
TRBV7-2	CASSFLAASTDTQYF
TRBV12-1	CASSFSRDRTSGPPRAQYF
TRBV5-1	CASSSTGTSGRYLNEQYF
TRBV11-2	CASSSDSNVPQHF
TRBV6-1	CASSELGTQGYTEAFF
TRBV5-1	CASSLADRAYNEQFF
TRBV7-3	CASSGRGDWRPEAFF
TRBV5-5	CASGKTGTNYGYTF
TRBV12-3/TRBV12-4	CASSLAKVRAFF